A single sample gave rise to the 24 T cell receptor beta chains below, sequenced in a study of regulatory T cells in long-lasting Graves disease. Time point defined: newly diagnosed GD, antithyroid drugs for less than 3 months. From PBMCs, RNA was extracted and then used to make the TCR library. iRepertoire HTBI primers and Arm-PCR of CDR3 regions built TCR beta libraries. TCRdb fed the multiplex PCR reads into MiXCR, producing one record per CDR3 protein. This table holds approximately 350,000 distinct CDR3 sequences, 16% found once. These data also formed part of another study, on T cells in Graves' hyperthyroidism and ophthalmopathy.

Material: peripheral blood mononuclear cells (PBMCs), obtained at new diagnosis, from a patient treated with antithyroid drugs. These receptors originate from a man in his forties with Graves disease.

This clonotype was observed at least ten times. CDR3 sequence reads: CASSPGSGVDNEQFF. The CDR3 bases are TGTGCCAGCAGTCCCGGGAGCGGGGTGGACAATGAGCAGTTCTTC. V usage is TRBV12-3 or TRBV12-4 and J usage is TRBJ2-1; 7 bases are a match to TRBD2. The junction had 9 bases not matched to a gene; V was cut back by 5 bases and J by 5 bases. The CDR3 is 15 residues long.

This clonotype occurred many times. The chain employs TRBV5-1 and TRBJ1-1, with 7 bases lining up with TRBD1. CDR3 size: 17 residues. CDR1 and CDR2 from the germline V gene are SGHRS and YFSETQ. V was clipped by 0 bases and J by 1 base; unmatched bases: 9. CDR3 in amino acids: CASSLGRGSLSNTEAFF. The DNA of the CDR3 is TGCGCCAGCAGCTTGGGCAGGGGGTCTCTCTCGAACACTGAAGCTTTCTTT.

The table lists this clonotype with a few counts. The J gene is TRBJ1-2, the V gene TRBV20-1, with unresolved D. CDR1 and CDR2 from the germline V gene are DFQATT and SNEGSKA (reference sequence). V gave up 2 bases and J gave up 2 bases, with 12 bases separating them. The CDR3 extends over 14 amino acids. The CDR3 DNA follows: TGCAGTGCTAGATTATCAGGAGGGAACTATGGCTACACCTTC. Encoded protein: CSARLSGGNYGYTF.

This clonotype was observed many times. This chain joins TRBV24-1 and TRBJ1-2, with a possible D match to TRBD1 (6 bases). Germline V CDR1 and CDR2: KGHDR, SFDVKD. V dropped 4 bases and J dropped 8 bases, with 16 bases sitting between them. The CDR3 has 14 amino acids. CDR3 coding DNA: TGTGCCACCAGTGACCCGGACAGCAGATCCGGCTACACCTTC. Translated: CATSDPDSRSGYTF.

This sequence joins TRBV15 and TRBJ2-7; D tentatively fits TRBD1 or TRBD2 (5 bases each). The germline V and J ends were trimmed by 0 bases and 3 bases, with 18 bases remaining between them. Germline V CDR1 and CDR2: LNHNV, YYDKDF (reference sequence). The CDR3 runs to 17 residues. In DNA form, the CDR3 reads TGTGCCACCAGCAGAGATCGGGGCGCAGGGTGGGTCTACGAGCAGTACTTC. It encodes CATSRDRGAGWVYEQYF.

The sample holds many counts of this clonotype. The genes are TRBV24-1 and TRBJ2-5; TRBD1 aligns across 7 bases. J gave up 0 bases and V 5 bases, and 5 bases lay outside the gene matches. The CDR3 sequence is 15 residues long. CDR1 and CDR2 from the germline V gene are KGHDR and SFDVKD. CDR3 in DNA: TGTGCCACCAGTGCTATACAGGGGAACCAAGAGACCCAGTACTTC. Translated: CATSAIQGNQETQYF.

Many counts were recorded for this clonotype. This CDR3 reads CASSDPGHEAFF. In DNA, the CDR3 is TGTGCCAGCAGTGACCCCGGCCATGAAGCTTTCTTT. V is TRBV6-4 and J is TRBJ1-1; D is undetermined. V was pared by 2 bases and J by 7 bases, with 8 bases between. The germline V gene encodes CDR1 MRHNA and CDR2 SNTAGT. CDR3 length: 12 residues.

This clonotype has a count of ten or more. This chain connects TRBV2 to TRBJ2-3; a weak D match, TRBD1 (6 bases). Trimming left V 9 bases short and J 0 bases short, with 13 bases between. The V gene's germline CDR1 is SNHLY and CDR2 FYNNEI. This CDR3 is 14 amino acids long. CDR3 amino acids: CASTRTESTDTQYF. CDR3 DNA sequence: TGTGCCAGTACACGGACAGAAAGCACAGATACGCAGTATTTT.

This clonotype was counted many times. This rearrangement joins TRBV20-1 to TRBJ2-5, with 12 bases identical to TRBD2. Unmatched junction bases numbered 4, after V lost 0 bases and J lost 5 bases. The CDR3 totals 15 residues. Germline-derived CDR1 and CDR2 are DFQATT and SNEGSKA (reference sequence). The CDR3 coding sequence is TGCAGTGCTAGAGATCGACTAGCGGGGGTTGAGACCCAGTACTTC. It translates to CSARDRLAGVETQYF.

In this sample, this clonotype turned up a few times. CDR3 sequence (DNA): TGCAGTGCTAGAGAACAGGGGGACACCGGGGAGCTGTTTTTT. Protein: CSAREQGDTGELFF. The gene calls are TRBV20-1 and TRBJ2-2; 8 bases match TRBD1. The germline V gene has CDR1 DFQATT and CDR2 SNEGSKA (reference sequence). The CDR3 runs 14 residues. V was pared by 0 bases and J by 3 bases, with 0 bases of the junction left unmatched.

This clonotype was seen at least ten times. This chain joins TRBV28 and TRBJ1-5, with D possibly matching TRBD1 (5 bases). Germline V gene lookup returns CDR1 MDHEN and CDR2 SYDVKM. The V gene lost 5 bases and the J gene lost 4 bases, with 18 bases spanning the gap. The CDR3 consists of 16 residues. The CDR3 loop is CASSVVGDGRNQPQHF. The CDR3 bases are TGTGCCAGCAGTGTGGTTGGGGACGGTAGAAATCAGCCCCAGCATTTT.

The rearrangement uses TRBV28 and TRBJ1-5; tentative D call: TRBD1 (5 bases). Germline assignment: CDR1 MDHEN and CDR2 SYDVKM. The V end lost 5 bases, the J end lost 6 bases, and 14 bases lay between the germline ends. The CDR3 has 14 amino acids. The CDR3 is CASSPQGRGQPQHF. CDR3 bases: TGTGCCAGCAGTCCTCAGGGAAGGGGTCAGCCCCAGCATTTT.

A note on this clonotype: A far larger clone is one base from this, pointing to a likely read error. The J gene is TRBJ2-2, the V gene TRBV11-3; 10 bases are a match to TRBD2. This CDR3 comprises 18 residues. The germline gives CDR1 SGHNT, CDR2 YENEEA. CDR3: CVSSLGLAGAANTGELFF. The CDR3 DNA sequence: TGTGTCAGCAGCTTAGGCCTAGCGGGGGCCGCGAACACCGGGGAGCTGTTTTTT.

This clonotype was recorded many times. CDR3 nucleotides: TGCAGTGCCTACGGACCGGGCCTCGAGCAGTACTTC. Translated: CSAYGPGLEQYF. The chain joins TRBV20-1 to TRBJ2-7; D is ambiguous. Per germline, CDR1 DFQATT and CDR2 SNEGSKA (reference sequence). V was cut by 6 bases and J by 6 bases, with 15 bases left in between. The CDR3 totals 12 residues.

This clonotype was seen at least ten times. This chain links TRBV20-1 with TRBJ2-7; D may be TRBD2 (7 bases). From germline, CDR1 is DFQATT and CDR2 SNEGSKA (reference sequence). Trimming pared 3 bases from V and 0 bases from J, leaving 18 bases between. The CDR3 has 16 amino acids. The CDR3 is CSARGGRRGRSYEQYF. CDR3 in DNA: TGCAGTGCTAGGGGAGGTCGGCGGGGGCGCTCCTACGAGCAGTACTTC.

This clonotype was counted ten times or more. V is TRBV2 and J is TRBJ2-5, with 11 bases fitting TRBD2. The CDR3 is 14 amino acids. The germline V gene encodes CDR1 SNHLY and CDR2 FYNNEI. V trimming: 4 bases; J trimming: 12 bases; junction bases outside the gene matches: 10. CDR3 region: CASSGTSGGPNEYF. CDR3 in DNA: TGTGCCAGCAGTGGAACTAGCGGGGGCCCCAATGAGTACTTC.

This chain links TRBV20-1 with TRBJ1-1; 10 bases are shared with TRBD1. With 4 bases clipped from V and 8 bases from J, the junction kept 7 bases outside the gene matches. This CDR3 has 13 residues. CDR1 is DFQATT and CDR2 is SNEGSKA in the germline V gene (reference sequence). In DNA, the CDR3 is TGCAGTGCTATGACAGGGGGCTGGTCGGAAGCTTTCTTT. Its translation is CSAMTGGWSEAFF.

The sample holds many counts of this clonotype. This chain joins TRBV2 and TRBJ2-1, with D possibly matching TRBD2 (7 bases). The V end was cut by 0 bases, the J end by 9 bases, with 12 bases between. This CDR3 region has 14 residues. CDR1 SNHLY and CDR2 FYNNEI come from the germline V gene. CDR3 in DNA: TGTGCCAGCAGTGAAGCGGAGGGGGGGGCTGAGCAGTTCTTC. It translates to CASSEAEGGAEQFF.

This clonotype was seen ten or more times. The genes are TRBV20-1 and TRBJ2-2; D not certain. The length of the CDR3 is 11 residues. CDR1 is DFQATT and CDR2 is SNEGSKA in the germline V gene (reference sequence). Trimming shortened V by 1 base and J by 9 bases, and 6 bases separated the two germline ends. The chain's CDR3 is CSARGQRELFF. The CDR3 nucleotides are TGCAGTGCTAGAGGTCAGAGGGAGCTGTTTTTT.

In this sample, this clonotype turned up many times. V is TRBV5-1 and J is TRBJ1-3, with D possibly being TRBD1 (6 bases). V was shortened by 1 base and J by 2 bases, with 10 bases between the two germline ends. The CDR3 totals 15 residues. Germline loops: CDR1 SGHRS, CDR2 YFSETQ. The CDR3 region has the DNA TGCGCCAGCAGCTTGCGCACAGGGACTGGAAACACCATATATTTT. Residues: CASSLRTGTGNTIYF.

The chain employs TRBV2 and TRBJ1-6; perhaps TRBD1 as D (5 bases). V was pared by 4 bases and J by 3 bases, with 10 bases between. Germline values: CDR1 SNHLY, CDR2 FYNNEI. There are 15 residues in the CDR3. DNA of the CDR3: TGTGCCAGCAGTGTGGGGACGGGCTATAATTCACCCCTCCACTTT. Its translation is CASSVGTGYNSPLHF.

CDR3 sequence (DNA): TGTGCCAGCAGCTTAGCCCAATGGAAGAATTCACCCCTCCACTTT. It translates to CASSLAQWKNSPLHF. The V and J genes are TRBV11-1 and TRBJ1-6; D is ambiguous. This CDR3 has 15 residues. V was cut by 0 bases and J by 7 bases, with 10 bases left in between. Per germline, CDR1 SGHAT and CDR2 FQDESV (reference sequence).

The table lists this clonotype with a count of one. A much more abundant neighbour one base away suggests this may be a read error. The genes are TRBV30 and TRBJ1-5; TRBD1 agrees at 8 bases. The CDR3 extends over 14 amino acids. Germline V CDR1 and CDR2: GTSNPN, SVGIG (reference sequence). Losses at the gene ends were 0 bases for V and 4 bases for J; bases not matched to a gene: 2. CDR3 sequence reads: CAWSVTGDNQPQHF. CDR3 sequence (DNA): TGTGCCTGGAGTGTGACAGGGGATAATCAGCCCCAGCATTTT.

This chain connects TRBV29-1 to TRBJ1-1; D is unclear. Trimming removed 8 bases from V and 0 bases from J, with 13 bases in between. This CDR3 is 13 amino acids long. Germline values: CDR1 SQVTM, CDR2 ANQGSEA. CDR3 bases: TGCAGCTCTCACAGTGGGATGAACACTGAAGCTTTCTTT. This sequence encodes CSSHSGMNTEAFF. The full variable domain, its missing parts supplied by reference TRBV29-1 and TRBJ1-1, is SAVISQKPSRDICQRGTSLTIQCQVDSQVTMMFWYRQQPGQSLTLIATANQGSEATYESGFVIDKFPISRPNLTFSTLTVSNMSPEDSSIYLCSSHSGMNTEAFFGQGTRLTVV.